This passage covers 10 T cell receptor beta chains from one sample sequenced in a study of blood T cells in healthy people across ages. A second PCR, run for roughly 7 to 11 cycles, used a sample-barcoded 5' primer plus a J-beta primer mix. TCRdb re-analysed the 5' RACE reads in MiXCR, keeping a single row per CDR3 protein. Counted here are about a million distinct CDR3 sequences, 51% occurring once; the ten biggest clones make up about a fifth. Sequenced input: blood. The receptors here all came from a woman aged 60-75 years in good health.

This clonotype occurred once. CDR3 protein: CSAGGGERTEAFF. The CDR3 region has the DNA TGCAGCGCTGGGGGGGGAGAGAGGACTGAAGCTTTCTTT. V and J are TRBV29-1 and TRBJ1-1; D is perhaps TRBD1 (5 bases). CDR1 and CDR2 from the germline V gene are SQVTM and ANQGSEA. Between the trimmed V and J ends, which lost 7 bases and 5 bases, there was a span of 17 bases. The CDR3 is 13 amino acids. Full variable domain (missing parts from reference TRBV29-1 and TRBJ1-1): SAVISQKPSRDICQRGTSLTIQCQVDSQVTMMFWYRQQPGQSLTLIATANQGSEATYESGFVIDKFPISRPNLTFSTLTVSNMSPEDSSIYLCSAGGGERTEAFFGQGTRLTVV.

The chain has TRBV4-1 and TRBJ2-3; D perhaps matches TRBD2 (5 bases). Germline V CDR1 and CDR2: MGHRA, YSYEKL. Between the trimmed V and J ends, which lost 0 bases and 6 bases, there was a span of 10 bases. The CDR3 length is 14 residues. CDR3 residues: CASSQDWTSDTQYF. The CDR3 nucleotides read TGCGCCAGCAGCCAAGATTGGACTTCTGATACGCAGTATTTT.

The chain carries TRBV5-4 and TRBJ2-3; no firm D call. V was clipped by 3 bases and J by 2 bases, with 7 bases between them. The length of the CDR3 is 13 residues. Germline CDR1 and CDR2: SGHNT and YYREEE (reference sequence). CDR3 sequence (DNA): TGTGCCAGCAGCTCCTATTACACAGATACGCAGTATTTT. It codes for CASSSYYTDTQYF.

This clonotype has a handful of counts. This chain links TRBV11-2 with TRBJ2-3; 11 bases map to TRBD2. The CDR3 runs to 17 residues. Looked up from germline, CDR1 is SGHAT and CDR2 is FQNNGV. Unmatched junction bases numbered 5, after V lost 1 base and J lost 2 bases. CDR3 residues: CASSLATSGDFTDTQYF. The DNA of the CDR3 is TGTGCCAGCAGCTTAGCGACTAGCGGGGATTTCACAGATACGCAGTATTTT. Full variable domain (rest looked up from reference TRBV11-2 and TRBJ2-3): EAGVAQSPRYKIIEKRQSVAFWCNPISGHATLYWYQQILGQGPKLLIQFQNNGVVDDSQLPKDRFSAERLKGVDSTLKIQPAKLEDSAVYLCASSLATSGDFTDTQYFGPGTRLTVL.

The rearrangement uses TRBV27 and TRBJ2-3; D is unresolved. The ends were cut back, 2 bases at V and 6 bases at J, with 9 bases in the middle. From germline, CDR1 is MNHEY and CDR2 SMNVEV (reference sequence). The CDR3 extends over 13 amino acids. In DNA form, the CDR3 reads TGTGCCAGCAGTTTAATGGTGGGGGATACGCAGTATTTT. Translated: CASSLMVGDTQYF.

The chain carries TRBV7-9 and TRBJ2-5; D call uncertain. The CDR3 sequence is 14 residues long. Deletions cut 2 bases from V and 4 bases from J, with 11 bases between. The V gene's germline CDR1 is SEHNR and CDR2 FQNEAQ (reference sequence). Here the CDR3 DNA reads TGTGCCAGCAGCTTAATGGCCACTGGAGAGACCCAGTACTTC. This encodes CASSLMATGETQYF. Drawing the rest from reference TRBV7-9 and TRBJ2-5, the complete variable domain is DTGVSQNPRHKITKRGQNVTFRCDPISEHNRLYWYRQTLGQGPEFLTYFQNEAQLEKSRLLSDRFSAERPKGSFSTLEIQRTEQGDSAMYLCASSLMATGETQYFGPGTRLLVL.

This sequence joins TRBV4-3 and TRBJ2-4; D tentatively reads TRBD1 or TRBD2 (6 bases each). The DNA end is a closer match to TRBJ2-7, so the J assignment may be wrong. The CDR3 extends over 14 amino acids. Per the germline V gene, CDR1 is LGHNA and CDR2 is YSLEER. CDR3 region: CASSQAGHFYEQYF. The CDR3 coding sequence is TGCGCCAGCAGCCAGGCGGGACATTTCTACGAGCAGTACTTC.

This sequence joins TRBV6-2 or TRBV6-3 and TRBJ2-5, with 8 bases that match TRBD1. The length of the CDR3 is 15 residues. With 2 bases clipped from V and 2 bases from J, the junction kept 4 bases outside the gene matches. Germline CDR1 reads MNHEY; CDR2 reads SVGEGT. CDR3 amino acids: CASSYPRQGQETQYF. CDR3 DNA: TGTGCCAGCAGTTACCCGCGACAGGGGCAAGAGACCCAGTACTTC.

The J gene is TRBJ2-7, the V gene TRBV14; D may be TRBD1 or TRBD2 (5 bases each). The germline gives CDR1 SGHDN, CDR2 FVKESK. Trimming left V 1 base short and J 3 bases short, with 19 bases between. The CDR3 is made up of 17 amino acids. The CDR3 DNA reads TGTGCCAGCAGCCAAGTAACACCATCTCGGGGCCGCTACGAGCAGTACTTC. Protein product: CASSQVTPSRGRYEQYF.

The J gene is TRBJ2-7, the V gene TRBV12-3 or TRBV12-4; D call uncertain. The end of the DNA fits TRBJ2-5 better, so the J call may be wrong. The CDR3 loop spans 13 amino acids. CDR3 region: CASSFRPFETQYF. The CDR3 region has the DNA TGTGCCAGCAGTTTTAGGCCCTTCGAGACCCAGTACTTC.